The sequence of this TCR beta chain was determined in a study of T cell repertoires in cytomegalovirus infection. Whole-study context: In public TCR beta signatures, there were indications of both CMV infection and matching HLA type.

Study-level findings and limits: Clonotypes of TCR beta that were HLA-C-restricted and CMV-specific dominated the ex vivo response. Pooled public TCR beta family frequency picked out CMV carriers with the relevant HLA.

Germline CDR1 SGHAT, CDR2 FQNNGV. V lost 4 bases and J lost 1, with 17 bases in between. This CDR3 is built from 17 residues. TCRdb re-called the reads through MiXCR, storing one row per CDR3 protein. The sample yields 200,000 to 300,000 distinct CDR3 sequences, about an eighth seen once. At least ten counts were recorded for this clonotype. Its target is unknown. J is TRBJ2-1 and V is TRBV11-2; no firm D call. The receptor's source is a human donor in good health (CMV status not recorded). Some clones in this sample may be carry-over from other donors' samples. The sequenced sample consisted of PBMCs. As DNA, the CDR3 is TGTGCCAGCAGCTCCGTTTCAAACCCAACGTCCTACAATGAGCAGTTCTTC. This translates into CASSSVSNPTSYNEQFF.